This T cell receptor (beta chain) is from a study of blood T cell repertoires in COVID-19. The CDR3 spans 16 residues. Germline V gene data show CDR1 as SNHLY and CDR2 as FYNNEI. With V trimmed by 10 bases and J by 0 bases, 11 bases remained unmatched. Sequenced by immunoSEQ multiplex PCR; TCRdb stores in-frame clones only, minus some. This sample has 300,000 to 350,000 clones; around 86% occur once, and the top ten carry 4% to 5.5%. Participant reports of clinical history set cohort assignment. Sequencing input: PBMCs or T cells enriched from blood (not recorded which). This sequence was found in a woman in her 40s with acute COVID-19. The chain uses TRBV2 and TRBJ1-3; 8 positions match TRBD1. In DNA, the CDR3 is TGTGCCAACAGGGGGAGGGGTCTAGTCTCTGGAAACACCATATATTTT. As protein: CANRGRGLVSGNTIYF.